The 30 T cell receptor beta chains below were found in one sample sequenced in a study of blood T cells in healthy people across ages (dated by TCRdb to 2013 to 2016). The method was 5' RACE. Sequencing took place on an Illumina HiSeq 2500. A second PCR of roughly 7 to 11 cycles was performed with a sample-barcoded 5' primer and a J-beta primer mix. The public reads were quality trimmed at Q25 with fastp and then assembled into clones with MiXCR by TCRdb, keeping productive beta chains. Entries are consolidated by CDR3 protein sequence, retaining the most common genes and DNA. The table for this sample lists 500,000 to 600,000 distinct CDR3 sequences; roughly 29% of them were counted only once. Approximately 17% of the sample rests with the top ten. Sample: blood. The receptors come from an older woman in good health.

This chain joins TRBV7-9 and TRBJ2-5; TRBD1 or TRBD2 may be the D gene (5 bases each). The CDR3 covers 14 residues. Germline V gene lookup returns CDR1 SEHNR and CDR2 FQNEAQ (reference sequence). The V gene lost 1 base and the J gene lost 5 bases, with 11 bases spanning the gap. The CDR3 DNA reads TGTGCCAGCAGCTTAGGGGGGTTTCCGGAGACCCAGTACTTC. Encoded protein: CASSLGGFPETQYF. The full variable domain, rest sourced from reference TRBV7-9 and TRBJ2-5, is DTGVSQNPRHKITKRGQNVTFRCDPISEHNRLYWYRQTLGQGPEFLTYFQNEAQLEKSRLLSDRFSAERPKGSFSTLEIQRTEQGDSAMYLCASSLGGFPETQYFGPGTRLLVL.

This clonotype was detected only once. The V and J genes are TRBV5-1 and TRBJ1-1; tentatively, D is TRBD1 (6 bases). The length of the CDR3 is 15 residues. The V end lost 1 base, the J end lost 2 bases, and 12 bases lay between the germline ends. Germline V gene sequence: CDR1 SGHRS, CDR2 YFSETQ. CDR3 nucleotide sequence: TGCGCCAGCAGCTTGATTCCCAGGGGAAACACTGAAGCTTTCTTT. Protein sequence: CASSLIPRGNTEAFF. Drawing the rest from reference TRBV5-1 and TRBJ1-1, the complete variable domain is KAGVTQTPRYLIKTRGQQVTLSCSPISGHRSVSWYQQTPGQGLQFLFEYFSETQRNKGNFPGRFSGRQFSNSRSEMNVSTLELGDSALYLCASSLIPRGNTEAFFGQGTRLTVV.

This clonotype has a handful of counts. The CDR3 protein is CASSRGADTEAFF. Here the CDR3 DNA reads TGCGCCAGCAGCCGAGGAGCGGACACTGAAGCTTTCTTT. The chain is built from TRBV5-1 and TRBJ1-1; the D is unclear. Germline V lookup: CDR1 SGHRS, CDR2 YFSETQ. CDR3 length equals 13 residues. With 4 bases removed from V and 3 bases from J, the gap between germline ends came to 10 bases.

The V call is TRBV7-6, the J call TRBJ1-4; D call uncertain. The CDR3 length is 14 residues. The germline CDR1 and CDR2 sequences are SGHVS and FNYEAQ. Trimming took 5 bases from V and 0 from J, leaving 7 bases between them. In DNA, the CDR3 is TGTGCCAGCAGCCTGTTTCCAACTAATGAAAAACTGTTTTTT. Translated, it gives CASSLFPTNEKLFF.

The chain employs TRBV20-1 and TRBJ2-1; D is uncertain. V gave up 6 bases and J gave up 0 bases, with 18 bases separating them. This CDR3 comprises 16 residues. Germline V gives CDR1 DFQATT, CDR2 SNEGSKA (reference sequence). CDR3 amino acids: CSAAPPGYSSYNEQFF. The CDR3 DNA follows: TGCAGTGCCGCGCCGCCAGGATATAGCTCCTACAATGAGCAGTTCTTC.

In its sample, this clonotype was seen once. This chain joins TRBV30 and TRBJ1-1; D perhaps matches TRBD1 (5 bases). The germline CDR1 and CDR2 sequences are GTSNPN and SVGIG (reference sequence). The CDR3 has 13 residues. Deletions cut 2 bases from V and 5 bases from J, with 12 bases between. CDR3 nucleotide sequence: TGTGCCTGGAGTATTACAGGAGGAACTGAAGCTTTCTTT. It codes for CAWSITGGTEAFF.

The V gene is TRBV27, the J gene TRBJ2-3; the match to TRBD1 covers 8 bases. With 4 bases clipped from V and 10 bases from J, the junction kept 22 bases outside the gene matches. The CDR3 has 18 amino acids. Germline lookup yields CDR1 MNHEY and CDR2 SMNVEV (reference sequence). CDR3 loop: CASSSTLGQGYQILAQYF. CDR3 nucleotide sequence: TGTGCCAGCAGTTCCACACTCGGACAGGGCTATCAGATACTCGCGCAGTATTTT.

This clonotype has only a few counts. This chain uses TRBV7-8 with TRBJ2-5; D may match TRBD1 or TRBD2 (6 bases each). The CDR3 runs to 15 residues. The ends were cut back, 10 bases at V and 4 bases at J, with 22 bases in the middle. Germline V CDR1 and CDR2: SGHVS, FQNEAQ. The CDR3 loop reads CANIPRGGQAETQYF. In DNA, the CDR3 is TGTGCCAACATCCCTAGAGGGGGGCAGGCAGAGACCCAGTACTTC.

The chain couples TRBV5-1 to TRBJ2-2, with TRBD2 matching 8 bases. Losses at the gene ends were 4 bases for V and 1 base for J; bases not matched to a gene: 9. Germline V CDR1 and CDR2: SGHRS, YFSETQ. The CDR3 length is 17 residues. As DNA, the CDR3 is TGCGCCAGCAGCCAACCAGGCCTAGCGGGGAACACCGGGGAGCTGTTTTTT. Amino acids: CASSQPGLAGNTGELFF.

This chain joins TRBV27 and TRBJ2-3; D gene ambiguous. Germline values: CDR1 MNHEY, CDR2 SMNVEV (reference sequence). This CDR3 region has 15 residues. V was shortened by 6 bases and J by 0 bases, with 13 bases between the two germline ends. The CDR3: CASSQESSSTDTQYF. The CDR3 region has the DNA TGTGCCAGCAGCCAAGAATCCTCTAGCACAGATACGCAGTATTTT.

This clonotype was seen many times. The chain is built from TRBV11-2 and TRBJ2-5; D could derive from TRBD1 or TRBD2 (5 bases each). The germline V gene has CDR1 SGHAT and CDR2 FQNNGV. CDR3 length: 14 amino acids. Deletions cut 1 base from V and 5 bases from J, with 11 bases between. In DNA form, the CDR3 reads TGTGCCAGCAGCTTAGTTACAGGAGGCGAGACCCAGTACTTC. Encoded protein: CASSLVTGGETQYF.

The rearrangement uses TRBV29-1 and TRBJ2-7; TRBD1 matches at 12 bases. The J call may be faulty, since TRBJ2-5 better matches the DNA end. The CDR3 contains 15 residues. From germline, CDR1 is SQVTM and CDR2 ANQGSEA. CDR3 in DNA: TGCAGCGTCTACTGGGACAGGGGGCTCCTCGGGACCCAGTACTTC. This encodes CSVYWDRGLLGTQYF.

Remarks on this clonotype: An end of the junction differs from the germline gene, which may be a read error. The chain employs TRBV27 and TRBJ2-7; TRBD1 matches 11 bases. This CDR3 region has 17 residues. CDR1 is MNHEY and CDR2 is SMNVEV in the germline V gene (reference sequence). The CDR3 region is CACRDRGFLTGSYEQYF. The CDR3 coding sequence is TGTGCCTGCAGGGACAGGGGGTTCCTAACCGGGTCCTACGAGCAGTACTTC.

The CDR3 is CSARDHNEQFF. Written as DNA, the CDR3 is TGCAGTGCTAGAGATCATAATGAGCAGTTCTTC. The chain employs TRBV20-1 and TRBJ2-1; D not resolved. V gave up 0 bases and J gave up 7 bases, with 4 bases separating them. This CDR3 is 11 amino acids long. Per germline, CDR1 DFQATT and CDR2 SNEGSKA (reference sequence).

This clonotype was seen only a few times. The chain joins TRBV21-1 to TRBJ1-2; the listed D gene, TRBD1, was not tested against the DNA. TRBV21-1 is a known pseudogene. The CDR3 has 14 residues. CDR3 DNA sequence: TGTGCTAGCAGCTATTCGGACAGGGGAGATGGCTACACCTTC. This translates into CASSYSDRGDGYTF.

The chain employs TRBV7-6 and TRBJ1-6; D gene unclear. The V gene lost 3 bases and the J gene lost 0 bases, with 15 bases spanning the gap. CDR1 is SGHVS and CDR2 is FNYEAQ in the germline V gene. The CDR3 runs to 18 residues. The CDR3 reads CASSFRTGKSSYNSPLHF. CDR3 nucleotides: TGTGCCAGCAGCTTTCGGACGGGGAAGAGCTCCTATAATTCACCCCTCCACTTT.

The chain couples TRBV20-1 to TRBJ1-2; possibly TRBD1 for D (5 bases). CDR1 DFQATT and CDR2 SNEGSKA come from the germline V gene (reference sequence). V lost 0 bases, J lost 3 bases, and 17 bases lay in between. The CDR3 consists of 16 residues. The CDR3: CSARDLLSGSDYGYTF. CDR3 nucleotide sequence: TGCAGTGCTAGAGATTTGTTGTCAGGGTCGGACTATGGCTACACCTTC.

The gene calls are TRBV6-5 and TRBJ1-4; 9 nucleotides line up with TRBD1. With V trimmed by 2 bases and J by 7 bases, 5 bases remained unmatched. CDR1 is MNHEY and CDR2 is SVGAGI in the germline V gene. The CDR3 extends over 15 amino acids. The CDR3, as DNA: TGTGCCAGCAGTTACGCGGGACAGGGCATTGAAAAACTGTTTTTT. Its protein is CASSYAGQGIEKLFF.

This clonotype was seen a few times. This sequence joins TRBV29-1 and TRBJ2-4; perhaps TRBD2 as D (6 bases). The CDR3 sequence is 13 residues long. Per germline, CDR1 SQVTM and CDR2 ANQGSEA. Trimming took 6 bases from V and 9 from J, leaving 18 bases between them. CDR3 in amino acids: CSVEGGGASIQYF. In nucleotides, the CDR3 is TGCAGCGTCGAGGGCGGAGGGGCGAGCATTCAGTACTTC.

This clonotype appeared a few times. The chain couples TRBV7-6 to TRBJ1-4; 7 positions match TRBD1. Looked up from germline, CDR1 is SGHVS and CDR2 is FNYEAQ. V gave up 5 bases and J gave up 4 bases; unmatched junction bases: 7. This CDR3 is 15 amino acids long. The CDR3 nucleotides are TGTGCCAGCAGCCCAGGGGGGGCGTATAATGAAAAACTGTTTTTT. Encoded protein: CASSPGGAYNEKLFF.

As DNA, the CDR3 is TGTGCCAGCAGCCAAGCGGGTACAGATACGCAGTATTTT. Residues: CASSQAGTDTQYF. V gene TRBV14 combines with J gene TRBJ2-3; D is undetermined. CDR3 length equals 13 residues. Trimming cost V 1 base and J 3 bases, with 5 bases left between them. CDR1 is SGHDN, CDR2 FVKESK, per germline.

The chain carries TRBV20-1 and TRBJ1-2; 7 nucleotides align to TRBD1. V trimming: 4 bases; J trimming: 4 bases; junction bases outside the gene matches: 6. CDR3 length: 13 amino acids. The V gene's germline CDR1 is DFQATT and CDR2 SNEGSKA (reference sequence). This chain's CDR3 is CSATNRGSYGYTF. In DNA, the CDR3 is TGCAGTGCTACCAACAGGGGAAGCTATGGCTACACCTTC.

This clonotype was seen only a few times. V and J are TRBV25-1 and TRBJ2-5; 9 bases line up with TRBD2. The J segment lost 4 bases and the V segment lost 7 bases, leaving 4 bases of the junction unmatched. Germline assignment: CDR1 MGHDK and CDR2 SYGVNS. The CDR3 runs 13 residues. The CDR3 loop is CASTGLAGETQYF. The CDR3 coding sequence is TGTGCCAGCACGGGACTAGCCGGAGAGACCCAGTACTTC.

This clonotype was recorded a few times. The V gene is TRBV5-1, the J gene TRBJ1-1, with TRBD1 identical over 7 bases. Trimming took 4 bases from V and 1 from J; bases not matched to a gene: 4. CDR3 size: 14 residues. Germline loops: CDR1 SGHRS, CDR2 YFSETQ. CDR3 loop: CASSPGQENTEAFF. CDR3 in DNA: TGCGCCAGCAGCCCTGGACAGGAGAACACTGAAGCTTTCTTT.

This clonotype was detected a few times. This CDR3 is missing its conserved last phenylalanine or tryptophan, likely due to a read error. The chain uses TRBV29-1 and TRBJ1-1; D remains unclear. Trimming removed 4 bases from V and 11 bases from J, with 11 bases in between. Per the germline V gene, CDR1 is SQVTM and CDR2 is ANQGSEA. The CDR3 runs to 10 residues. This CDR3 is CSVGNQLAFS. The CDR3 DNA is TGCAGCGTTGGTAATCAGTTGGCTTTCTCT.

This sequence joins TRBV20-1 and TRBJ1-2; 7 bases match TRBD1. V gave up 5 bases and J gave up 4 bases; unmatched junction bases: 7. Germline CDR1 is DFQATT and CDR2 is SNEGSKA (reference sequence). The CDR3 is 13 amino acids. For the CDR3, the DNA is TGCAGTGCTCCCAGGGGGATTGGCTATGGCTACACCTTC. This translates into CSAPRGIGYGYTF.

V and J are TRBV20-1 and TRBJ2-5, with a possible D match to TRBD2 (7 bases). Trimming removed 2 bases at V and 5 bases at J, with 12 bases between. The CDR3 loop spans 13 amino acids. Germline V CDR1 and CDR2: DFQATT, SNEGSKA (reference sequence). This CDR3 is CSARRGAVETQYF. CDR3 DNA sequence: TGCAGTGCTAGACGGGGGGCCGTCGAGACCCAGTACTTC.

This clonotype was seen more than once but under ten times. The J gene is TRBJ2-1, the V gene TRBV18; TRBD2 aligns across 9 bases. V was pared by 1 base and J by 4 bases, with 2 bases of the junction left unmatched. The germline V gene encodes CDR1 KGHSH and CDR2 LQKENI. The CDR3 has 15 amino acids. CDR3 DNA: TGTGCCAGCTCACCACAGCGGGGGGATTACAATGAGCAGTTCTTC. This codes for CASSPQRGDYNEQFF.

There are a few counts of this clonotype. This chain uses TRBV4-3 with TRBJ2-7; 7 bases are a match to TRBD1. Germline V lookup: CDR1 LGHNA, CDR2 YSLEER. The trim removed 8 bases at V and 6 bases at J, leaving 10 bases unmatched. The CDR3 runs 13 residues. The CDR3 here is CASAAPGTVEQYF. CDR3 sequence (DNA): TGCGCCAGCGCCGCCCCGGGGACAGTCGAGCAGTACTTC.

The rearrangement joins TRBV29-1 to TRBJ1-1; TRBD1 is a possible D gene (5 bases). This CDR3 region has 17 residues. From germline, CDR1 is SQVTM and CDR2 ANQGSEA. Trimming left V 5 bases short and J 1 base short, with 23 bases between. CDR3: CSVFFRDKPGKNTEAFF. For the CDR3, the DNA is TGCAGCGTTTTTTTCAGGGATAAGCCCGGAAAGAACACTGAAGCTTTCTTT.